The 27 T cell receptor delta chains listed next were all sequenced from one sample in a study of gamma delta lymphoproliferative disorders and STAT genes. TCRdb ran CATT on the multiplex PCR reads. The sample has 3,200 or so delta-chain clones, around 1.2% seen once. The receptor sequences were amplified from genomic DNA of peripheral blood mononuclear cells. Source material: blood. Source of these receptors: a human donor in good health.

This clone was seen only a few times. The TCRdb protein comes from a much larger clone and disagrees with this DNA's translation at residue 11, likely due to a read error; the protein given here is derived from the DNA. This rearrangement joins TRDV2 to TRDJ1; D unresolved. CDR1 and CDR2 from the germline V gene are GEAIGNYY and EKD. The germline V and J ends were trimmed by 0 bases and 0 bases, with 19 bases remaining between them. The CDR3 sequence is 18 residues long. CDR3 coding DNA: TGTGCCTGTGACACCTTAGTGGGCCTGAGCCCATACACCGATAAACTCATCTTT. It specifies CACDTLVGLSPYTDKLIF.

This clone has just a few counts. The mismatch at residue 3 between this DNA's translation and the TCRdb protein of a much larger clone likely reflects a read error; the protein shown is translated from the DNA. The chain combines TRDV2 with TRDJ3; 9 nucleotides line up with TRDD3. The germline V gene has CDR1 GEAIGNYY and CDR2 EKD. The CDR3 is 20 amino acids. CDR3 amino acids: CAYDPVLGEAYSWDTRQMFF. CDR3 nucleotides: TGTGCCTATGACCCTGTACTGGGGGAAGCCTACTCCTGGGACACCCGACAGATGTTTTTC.

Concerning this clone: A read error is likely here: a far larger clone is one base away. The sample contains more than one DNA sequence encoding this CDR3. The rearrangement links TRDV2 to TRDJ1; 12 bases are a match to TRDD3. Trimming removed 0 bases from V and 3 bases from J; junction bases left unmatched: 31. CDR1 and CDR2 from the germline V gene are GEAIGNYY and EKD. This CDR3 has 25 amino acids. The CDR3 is CACDTVSTLPWVLGDTVATPDKLIF. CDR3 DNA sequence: TGTGCCTGTGACACCGTATCTACCCTTCCTTGGGTACTGGGGGATACAGTCGCTACTCCCGATAAACTCATCTTT.

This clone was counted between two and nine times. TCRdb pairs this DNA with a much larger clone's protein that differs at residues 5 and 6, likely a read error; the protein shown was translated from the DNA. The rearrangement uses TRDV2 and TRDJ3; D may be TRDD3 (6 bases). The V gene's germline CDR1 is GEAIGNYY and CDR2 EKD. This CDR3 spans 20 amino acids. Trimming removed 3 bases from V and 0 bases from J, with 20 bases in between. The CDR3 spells CACDSVGGDTSSWDTRQMFF. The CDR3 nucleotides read TGTGCCTGTGACTCCGTTGGGGGGGACACCAGCTCCTGGGACACCCGACAGATGTTTTTC.

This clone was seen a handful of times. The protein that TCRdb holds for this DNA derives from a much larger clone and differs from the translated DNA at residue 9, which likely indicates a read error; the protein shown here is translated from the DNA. The DNA of the CDR3 is TGTGCCTGTGACACCGTACGGCTGGAGGATACTTGGGGGTACACCGATAAACTCATCTTT. It specifies CACDTVRLEDTWGYTDKLIF. This chain joins TRDV2 and TRDJ1, with a tentative D call TRDD3 (6 bases). The CDR3 has 20 amino acids. V was shortened by 0 bases and J by 0 bases, with 25 bases between the two germline ends. The germline V gene has CDR1 GEAIGNYY and CDR2 EKD.

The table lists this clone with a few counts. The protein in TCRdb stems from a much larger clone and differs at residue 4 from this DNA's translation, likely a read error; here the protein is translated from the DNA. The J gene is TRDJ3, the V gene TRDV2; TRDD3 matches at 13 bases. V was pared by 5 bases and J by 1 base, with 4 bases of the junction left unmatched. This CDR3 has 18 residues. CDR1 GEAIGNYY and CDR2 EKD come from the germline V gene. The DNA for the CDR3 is TGTGCCTGTGGCACTGGGGGATACGGGTCCTGGGACACCCGACAGATGTTTTTC. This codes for CACGTGGYGSWDTRQMFF.

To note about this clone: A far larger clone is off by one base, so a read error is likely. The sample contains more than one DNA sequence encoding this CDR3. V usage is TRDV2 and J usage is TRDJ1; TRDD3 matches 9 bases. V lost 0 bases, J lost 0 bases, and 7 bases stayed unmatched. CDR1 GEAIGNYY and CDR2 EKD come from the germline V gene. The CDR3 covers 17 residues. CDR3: CACDTLLGDPYTDKLIF. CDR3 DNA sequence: TGTGCCTGTGACACCCTGCTGGGGGATCCGTACACCGATAAACTCATCTTT.

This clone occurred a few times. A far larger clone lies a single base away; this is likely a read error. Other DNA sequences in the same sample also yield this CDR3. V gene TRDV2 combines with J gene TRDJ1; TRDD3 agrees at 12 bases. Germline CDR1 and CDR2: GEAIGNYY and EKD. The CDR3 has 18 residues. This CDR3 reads CACDPVLGDTTYTDKLIF. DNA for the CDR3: TGTGCTTGTGACCCCGTACTGGGGGATACCACGTACACCGATAAACTCATCTTT.

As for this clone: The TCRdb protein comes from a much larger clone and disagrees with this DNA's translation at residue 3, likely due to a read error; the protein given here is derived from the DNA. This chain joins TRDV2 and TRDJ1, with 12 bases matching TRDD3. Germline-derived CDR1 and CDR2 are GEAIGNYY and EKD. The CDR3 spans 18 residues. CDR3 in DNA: TGTGCCAGTGACACCGTCGTGGGCTGGGGGATACGAAGCGATAAACTCATCTTT. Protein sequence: CASDTVVGWGIRSDKLIF.

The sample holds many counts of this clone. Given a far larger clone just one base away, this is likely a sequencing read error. CDR3 sequence (DNA): TGTGCCTGTGACGCCGTGAGTGGGGGATATAGCTCCTGGGACACCCGACAGATGTTTTTC. Its translation: CACDAVSGGYSSWDTRQMFF. The chain has TRDV2 and TRDJ3; 9 bases match TRDD3. V dropped 3 bases and J dropped 0; count of bases not matched to a gene: 11. The CDR3 consists of 20 residues. Looked up from germline, CDR1 is GEAIGNYY and CDR2 is EKD.

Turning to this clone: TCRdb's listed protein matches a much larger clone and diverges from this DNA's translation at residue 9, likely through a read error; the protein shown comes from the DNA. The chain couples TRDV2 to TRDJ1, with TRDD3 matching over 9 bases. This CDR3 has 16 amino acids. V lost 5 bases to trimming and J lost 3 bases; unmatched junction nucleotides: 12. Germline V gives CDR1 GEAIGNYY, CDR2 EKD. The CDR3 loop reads CACVALGDAGADKLIF. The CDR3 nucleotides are TGTGCCTGTGTTGCTCTGGGGGATGCGGGCGCCGATAAACTCATCTTT.

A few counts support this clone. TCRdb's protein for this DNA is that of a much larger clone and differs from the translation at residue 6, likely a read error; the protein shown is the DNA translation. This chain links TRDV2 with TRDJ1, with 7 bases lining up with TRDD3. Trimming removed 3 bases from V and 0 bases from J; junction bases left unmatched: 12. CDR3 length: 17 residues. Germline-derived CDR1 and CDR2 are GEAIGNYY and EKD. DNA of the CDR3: TGTGCCTGTGACGAGACAGGGGGATCCCTGTACACCGATAAACTCATCTTT. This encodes CACDETGGSLYTDKLIF.

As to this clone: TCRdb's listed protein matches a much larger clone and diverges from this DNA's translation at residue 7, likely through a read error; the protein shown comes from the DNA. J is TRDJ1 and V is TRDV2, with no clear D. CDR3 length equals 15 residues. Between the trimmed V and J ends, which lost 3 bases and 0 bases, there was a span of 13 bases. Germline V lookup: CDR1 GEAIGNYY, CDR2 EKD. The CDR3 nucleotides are TGTGCCTGTGACCTACTCATAGGGGACACCGATAAACTCATCTTT. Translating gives CACDLLIGDTDKLIF.

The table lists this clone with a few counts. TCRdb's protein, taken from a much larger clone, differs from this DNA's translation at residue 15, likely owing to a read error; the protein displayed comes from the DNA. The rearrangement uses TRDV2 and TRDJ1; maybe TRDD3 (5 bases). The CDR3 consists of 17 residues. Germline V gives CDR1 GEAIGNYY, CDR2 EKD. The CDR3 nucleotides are TGTGCCTGTGACGGTATGACGCTGCTGGGTAACACCGATAAATTCATCTTT. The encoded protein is CACDGMTLLGNTDKFIF.

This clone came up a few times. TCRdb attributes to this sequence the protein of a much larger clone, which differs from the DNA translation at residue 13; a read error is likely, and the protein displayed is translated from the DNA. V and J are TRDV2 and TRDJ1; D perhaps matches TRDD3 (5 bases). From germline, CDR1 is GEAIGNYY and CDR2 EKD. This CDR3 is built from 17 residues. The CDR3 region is CACDGMTLLGNTAKLIF. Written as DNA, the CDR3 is TGTGCCTGTGACGGTATGACGCTGCTGGGTAACACCGCTAAACTCATCTTT.

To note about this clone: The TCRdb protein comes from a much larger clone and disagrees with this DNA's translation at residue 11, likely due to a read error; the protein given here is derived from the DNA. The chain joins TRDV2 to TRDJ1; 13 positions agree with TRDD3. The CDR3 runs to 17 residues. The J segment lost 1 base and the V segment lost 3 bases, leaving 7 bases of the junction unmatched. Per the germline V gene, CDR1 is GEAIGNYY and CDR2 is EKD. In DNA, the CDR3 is TGTGCCTGTGACCTACTGGGGGATACGTCGTGCACCGATAAACTCATCTTT. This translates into CACDLLGDTSCTDKLIF.

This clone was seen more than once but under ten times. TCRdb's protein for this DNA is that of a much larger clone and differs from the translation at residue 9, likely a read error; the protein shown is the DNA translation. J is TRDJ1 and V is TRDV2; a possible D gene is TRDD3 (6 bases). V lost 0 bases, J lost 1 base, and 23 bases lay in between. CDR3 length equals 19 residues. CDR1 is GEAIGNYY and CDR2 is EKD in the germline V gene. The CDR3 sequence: CACDTVSGRYAGSTDKLIF. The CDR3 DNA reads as TGTGCCTGTGACACCGTCAGTGGGAGATACGCAGGTTCCACCGATAAACTCATCTTT.

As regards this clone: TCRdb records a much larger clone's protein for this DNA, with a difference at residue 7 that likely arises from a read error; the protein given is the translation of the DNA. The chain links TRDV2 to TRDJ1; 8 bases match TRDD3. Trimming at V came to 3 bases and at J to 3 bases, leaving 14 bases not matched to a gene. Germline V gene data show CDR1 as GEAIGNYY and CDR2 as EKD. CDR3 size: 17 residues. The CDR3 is CACDALYLTGGPDKLIF. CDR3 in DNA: TGTGCCTGTGACGCGTTATATCTGACTGGGGGCCCCGATAAACTCATCTTT.

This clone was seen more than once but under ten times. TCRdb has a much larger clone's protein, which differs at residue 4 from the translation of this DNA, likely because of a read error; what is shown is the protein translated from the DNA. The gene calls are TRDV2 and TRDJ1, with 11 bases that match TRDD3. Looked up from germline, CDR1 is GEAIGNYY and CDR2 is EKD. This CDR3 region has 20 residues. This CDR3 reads CACVTVRLGDTWGYTDKLIF. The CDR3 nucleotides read TGTGCCTGTGTCACCGTACGGCTGGGGGATACTTGGGGGTACACCGATAAACTCATCTTT.

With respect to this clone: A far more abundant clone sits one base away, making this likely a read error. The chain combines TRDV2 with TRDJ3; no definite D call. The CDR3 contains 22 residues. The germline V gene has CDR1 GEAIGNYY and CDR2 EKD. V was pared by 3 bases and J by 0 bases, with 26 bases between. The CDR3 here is CACDPTLRLAGDYSWDTRQMFF. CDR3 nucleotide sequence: TGTGCCTGTGACCCAACCTTGAGGTTGGCTGGCGATTACTCCTGGGACACCCGACAGATGTTTTTC.

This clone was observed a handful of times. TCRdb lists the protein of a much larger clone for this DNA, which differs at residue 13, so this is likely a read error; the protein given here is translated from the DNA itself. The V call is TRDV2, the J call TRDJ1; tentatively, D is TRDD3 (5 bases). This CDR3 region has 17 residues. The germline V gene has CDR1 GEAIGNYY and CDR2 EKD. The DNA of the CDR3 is TGTGCCTGTGACGGTATGACGCTGCTGGGTAACACCAATAAACTCATCTTT. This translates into CACDGMTLLGNTNKLIF.

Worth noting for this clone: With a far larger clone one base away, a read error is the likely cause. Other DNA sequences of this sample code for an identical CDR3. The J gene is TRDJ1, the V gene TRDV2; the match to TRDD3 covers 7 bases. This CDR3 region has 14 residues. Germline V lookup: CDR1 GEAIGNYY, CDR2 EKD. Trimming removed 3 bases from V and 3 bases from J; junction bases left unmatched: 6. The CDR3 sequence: CACDPLGEADKLIF. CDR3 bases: TGTGCCTGTGACCCCTTGGGGGAAGCCGATAAACTCATCTTT.

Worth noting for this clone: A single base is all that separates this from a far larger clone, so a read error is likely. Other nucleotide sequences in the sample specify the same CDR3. CDR3 nucleotides: TGTGCCCTTGGGGAACTTCTACGTGGCCCACAGACCGATAAACTCATCTTT. Its protein product is CALGELLRGPQTDKLIF. The V gene is TRDV1, the J gene TRDJ1; tentatively, D is TRDD3 (5 bases). From germline, CDR1 is TSWWSYY and CDR2 QGS. The CDR3 runs 17 residues.

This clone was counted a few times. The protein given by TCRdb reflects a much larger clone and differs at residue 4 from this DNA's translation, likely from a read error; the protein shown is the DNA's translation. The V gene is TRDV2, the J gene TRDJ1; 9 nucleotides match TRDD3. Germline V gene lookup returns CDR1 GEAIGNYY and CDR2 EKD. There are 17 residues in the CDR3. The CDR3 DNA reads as TGTGCCTGTGGCACCGTGGGGGATATACATAACACCGATAAACTCATCTTT. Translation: CACGTVGDIHNTDKLIF.

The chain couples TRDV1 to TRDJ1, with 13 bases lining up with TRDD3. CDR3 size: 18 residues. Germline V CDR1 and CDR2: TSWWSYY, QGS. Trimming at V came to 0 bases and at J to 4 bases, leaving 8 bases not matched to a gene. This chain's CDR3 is CALGELLDWGIRDDKLIF. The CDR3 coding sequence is TGTGCTCTTGGGGAACTACTAGACTGGGGGATACGGGACGATAAACTCATCTTT.

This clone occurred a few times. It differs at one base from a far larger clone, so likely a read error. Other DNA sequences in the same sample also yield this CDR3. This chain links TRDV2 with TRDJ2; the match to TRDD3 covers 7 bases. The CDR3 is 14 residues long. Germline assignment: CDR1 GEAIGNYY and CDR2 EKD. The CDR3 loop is CACDTWGATAQLFF. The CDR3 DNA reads TGTGCCTGCGACACCTGGGGGGCCACAGCACAACTCTTCTTT.

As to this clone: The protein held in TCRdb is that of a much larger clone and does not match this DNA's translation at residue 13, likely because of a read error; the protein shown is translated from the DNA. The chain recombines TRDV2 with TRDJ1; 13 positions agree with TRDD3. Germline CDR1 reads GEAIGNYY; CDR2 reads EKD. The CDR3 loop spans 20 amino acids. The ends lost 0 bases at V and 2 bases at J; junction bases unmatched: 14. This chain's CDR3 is CACDTVTTGGYARQTDKLIF. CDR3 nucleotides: TGTGCCTGTGACACCGTTACTACTGGGGGATACGCGAGGCAGACCGATAAACTCATCTTT.